The 3 T cell receptor beta chains reported below all come from one sample, sequenced in a study of T cells after yellow fever vaccination. From the 5' RACE reads, TCRdb called clonotypes with MiXCR, one entry per CDR3 protein. The sample lists some 500,000 distinct CDR3 sequences, 13% occurring once. The specimen was PBMCs, collected on the day of the yellow fever booster vaccination. These receptors all stem from a man aged 30 to 45 who received the YFV17D yellow fever vaccine.

At least ten counts were recorded for this clonotype. The chain carries TRBV5-1 and TRBJ2-7; the match to TRBD1 covers 7 bases. The CDR3 has 13 residues. Germline values: CDR1 SGHRS, CDR2 YFSETQ. Trimming removed 7 bases from V and 1 base from J; junction bases left unmatched: 5. Written as DNA, the CDR3 is TGCGCCAGCCGACAGGGACCATCCTACGAGCAGTACTTC. Translation gives CASRQGPSYEQYF.

This clonotype was counted only a few times. The chain combines TRBV29-1 with TRBJ1-1; maybe TRBD1 (5 bases). Deletions cut 6 bases from V and 3 bases from J, with 17 bases between. This CDR3 comprises 14 residues. The V gene's germline CDR1 is SQVTM and CDR2 ANQGSEA. The CDR3 region has the DNA TGCAGCGTCGTCGGACTGGAGGGGTACACTGAAGCTTTCTTT. Translated, it gives CSVVGLEGYTEAFF.

The chain couples TRBV5-6 to TRBJ2-1; 9 nucleotides agree with TRBD1. The V gene's germline CDR1 is SGHDT and CDR2 YYEEEE. The length of the CDR3 is 15 residues. J gave up 7 bases and V 0 bases, and 5 bases lay outside the gene matches. The CDR3 DNA reads as TGTGCCAGCAGCTTGGGGACAGGGGTTTGGAATGAGCAGTTCTTC. This codes for CASSLGTGVWNEQFF.